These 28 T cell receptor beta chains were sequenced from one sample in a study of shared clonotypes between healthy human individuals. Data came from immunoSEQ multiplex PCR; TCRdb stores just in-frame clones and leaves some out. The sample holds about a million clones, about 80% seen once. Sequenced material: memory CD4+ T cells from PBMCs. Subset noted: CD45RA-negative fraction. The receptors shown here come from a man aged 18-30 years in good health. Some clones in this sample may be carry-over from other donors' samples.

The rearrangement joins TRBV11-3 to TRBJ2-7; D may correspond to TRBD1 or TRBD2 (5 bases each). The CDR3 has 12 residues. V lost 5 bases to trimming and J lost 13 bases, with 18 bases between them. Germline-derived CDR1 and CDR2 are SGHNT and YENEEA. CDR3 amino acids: CASSTGTAEVYF. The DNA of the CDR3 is TGTGCCAGCAGCACGGGGACGGCCGAAGTATACTTC.

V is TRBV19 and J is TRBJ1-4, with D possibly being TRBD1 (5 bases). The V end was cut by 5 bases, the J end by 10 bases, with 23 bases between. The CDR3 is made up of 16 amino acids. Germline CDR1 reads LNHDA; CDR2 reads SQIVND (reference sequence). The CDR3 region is CASSPSWDVNGGKLFF. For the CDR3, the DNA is TGTGCCAGTAGTCCCTCCTGGGATGTCAACGGGGGAAAACTGTTTTTT.

The chain's CDR3 is CAISESRGGLAGVDEQFF. The CDR3 DNA reads TGTGCCATCAGTGAGTCGAGAGGGGGACTAGCGGGAGTTGATGAGCAGTTCTTC. V gene TRBV10-3 combines with J gene TRBJ2-1; TRBD2 matches 14 bases. Germline trimming cut 0 bases from V and 8 bases from J; bases unmatched to any gene: 9. Germline CDR1 ENHRY, CDR2 SYGVKD. This CDR3 has 18 amino acids.

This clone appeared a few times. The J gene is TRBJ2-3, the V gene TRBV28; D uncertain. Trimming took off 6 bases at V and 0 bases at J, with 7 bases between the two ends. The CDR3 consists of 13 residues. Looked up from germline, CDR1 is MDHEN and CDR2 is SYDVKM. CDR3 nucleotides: TGTGCCAGCAGACAATTTAGCACAGATACGCAGTATTTT. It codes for CASRQFSTDTQYF.

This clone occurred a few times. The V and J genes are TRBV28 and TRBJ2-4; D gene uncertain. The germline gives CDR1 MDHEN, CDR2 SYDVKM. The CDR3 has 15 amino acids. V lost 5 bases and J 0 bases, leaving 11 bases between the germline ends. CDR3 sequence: CASSVPQGAKNIQYF. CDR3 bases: TGTGCCAGCAGTGTACCCCAAGGAGCCAAAAACATTCAGTACTTC.

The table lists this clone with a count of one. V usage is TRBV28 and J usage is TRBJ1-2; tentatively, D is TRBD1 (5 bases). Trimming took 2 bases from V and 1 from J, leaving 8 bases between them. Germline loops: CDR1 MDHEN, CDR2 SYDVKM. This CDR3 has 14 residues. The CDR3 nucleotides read TGTGCCAGCAGTTTACCCAGGGATAACTATGGCTACACCTTC. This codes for CASSLPRDNYGYTF.

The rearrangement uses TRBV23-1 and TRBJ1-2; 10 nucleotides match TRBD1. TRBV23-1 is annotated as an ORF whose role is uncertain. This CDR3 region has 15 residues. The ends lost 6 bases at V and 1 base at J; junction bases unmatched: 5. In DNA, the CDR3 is TGCGCCAGCAGCCCAGGGACAGGGGATAACTATGGCTACACCTTC. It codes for CASSPGTGDNYGYTF.

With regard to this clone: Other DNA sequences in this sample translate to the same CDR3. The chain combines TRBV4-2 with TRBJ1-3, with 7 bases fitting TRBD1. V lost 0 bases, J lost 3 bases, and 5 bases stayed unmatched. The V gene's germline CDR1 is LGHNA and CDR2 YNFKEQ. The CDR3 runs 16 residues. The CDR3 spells CASSQDRAGGGNTIYF. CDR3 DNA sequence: TGTGCCAGCAGCCAAGATCGGGCAGGGGGTGGAAACACCATATATTTT.

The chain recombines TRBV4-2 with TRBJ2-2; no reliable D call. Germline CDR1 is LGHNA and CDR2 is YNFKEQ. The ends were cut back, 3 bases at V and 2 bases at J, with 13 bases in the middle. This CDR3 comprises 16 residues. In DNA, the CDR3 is TGTGCCAGCAGCCATCCAGGACGTGGAAACACCGGGGAGCTGTTTTTT. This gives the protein CASSHPGRGNTGELFF.

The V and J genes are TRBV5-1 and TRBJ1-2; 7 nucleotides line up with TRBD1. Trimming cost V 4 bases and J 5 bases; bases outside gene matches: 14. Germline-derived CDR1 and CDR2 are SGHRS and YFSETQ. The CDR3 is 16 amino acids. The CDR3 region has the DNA TGCGCCAGCAGCCCCAACCGACAGGGACGGCGATATGGCTACACCTTC. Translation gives CASSPNRQGRRYGYTF. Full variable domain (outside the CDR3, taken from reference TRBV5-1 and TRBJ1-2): KAGVTQTPRYLIKTRGQQVTLSCSPISGHRSVSWYQQTPGQGLQFLFEYFSETQRNKGNFPGRFSGRQFSNSRSEMNVSTLELGDSALYLCASSPNRQGRRYGYTFGSGTRLTVV.

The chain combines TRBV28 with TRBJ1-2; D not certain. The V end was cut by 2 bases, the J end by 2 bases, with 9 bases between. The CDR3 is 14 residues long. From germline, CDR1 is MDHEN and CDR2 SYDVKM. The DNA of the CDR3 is TGTGCCAGCAGTTTAGCTGTATCCAACTATGGCTACACCTTC. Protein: CASSLAVSNYGYTF.

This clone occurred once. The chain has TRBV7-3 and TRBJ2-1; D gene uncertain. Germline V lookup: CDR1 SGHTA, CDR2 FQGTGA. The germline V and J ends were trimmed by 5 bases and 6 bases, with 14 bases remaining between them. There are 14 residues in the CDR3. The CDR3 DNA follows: TGTGCCAGCAGCCCCGTCGGTATACCCAATGAGCAGTTCTTC. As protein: CASSPVGIPNEQFF.

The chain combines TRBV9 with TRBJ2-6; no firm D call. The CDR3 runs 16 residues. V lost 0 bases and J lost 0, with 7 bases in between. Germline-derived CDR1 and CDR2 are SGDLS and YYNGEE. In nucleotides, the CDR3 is TGTGCCAGCAGCGTAGTCGGGTTCTCTGGGGCCAACGTCCTGACTTTC. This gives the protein CASSVVGFSGANVLTF.

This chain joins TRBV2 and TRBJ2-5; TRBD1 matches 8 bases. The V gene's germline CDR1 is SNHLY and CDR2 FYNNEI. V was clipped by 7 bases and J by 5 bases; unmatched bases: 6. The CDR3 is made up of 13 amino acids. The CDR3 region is CASNMDRVETQYF. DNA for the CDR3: TGTGCCAGCAATATGGACAGGGTTGAGACCCAGTACTTC.

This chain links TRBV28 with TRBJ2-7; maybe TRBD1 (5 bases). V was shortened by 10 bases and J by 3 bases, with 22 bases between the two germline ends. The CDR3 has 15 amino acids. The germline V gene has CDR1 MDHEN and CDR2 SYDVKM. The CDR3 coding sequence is TGTGCCACACGAAGGGGTAGCCCACTCATCTACGAGCAGTACTTC. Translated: CATRRGSPLIYEQYF. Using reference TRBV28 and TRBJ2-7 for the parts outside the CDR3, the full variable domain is DVKVTQSSRYLVKRTGEKVFLECVQDMDHENMFWYRQDPGLGLRLIYFSYDVKMKEKGDIPEGYSVSREKKERFSLILESASTNQTSMYLCATRRGSPLIYEQYFGPGTRLTVT.

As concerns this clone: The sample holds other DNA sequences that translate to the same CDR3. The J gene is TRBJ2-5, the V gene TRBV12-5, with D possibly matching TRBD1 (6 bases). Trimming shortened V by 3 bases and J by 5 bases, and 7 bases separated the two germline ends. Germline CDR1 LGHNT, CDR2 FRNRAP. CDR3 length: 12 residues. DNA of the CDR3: TGTGCTAGTGGTTTAACAGGGGAGACCCAGTACTTC. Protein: CASGLTGETQYF.

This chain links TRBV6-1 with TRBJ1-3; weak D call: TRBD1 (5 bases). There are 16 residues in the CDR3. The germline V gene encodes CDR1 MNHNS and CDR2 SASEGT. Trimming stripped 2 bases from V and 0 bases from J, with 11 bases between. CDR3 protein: CASSENEGPSGNTIYF. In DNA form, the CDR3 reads TGTGCCAGCAGTGAAAACGAGGGGCCCTCTGGAAACACCATATATTTT.

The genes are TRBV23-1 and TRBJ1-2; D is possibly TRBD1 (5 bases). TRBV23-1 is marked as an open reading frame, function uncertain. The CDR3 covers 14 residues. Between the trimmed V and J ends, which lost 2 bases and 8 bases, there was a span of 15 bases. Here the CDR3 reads CASSQPGTTGGYTF. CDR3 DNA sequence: TGCGCCAGCAGTCAACCTGGGACCACCGGAGGCTACACCTTC.

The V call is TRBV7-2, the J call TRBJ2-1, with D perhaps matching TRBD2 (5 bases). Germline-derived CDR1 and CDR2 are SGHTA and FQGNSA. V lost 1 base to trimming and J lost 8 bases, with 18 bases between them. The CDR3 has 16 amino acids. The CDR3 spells CASSLVRGPPVDEQFF. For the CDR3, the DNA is TGTGCCAGCAGCTTAGTCCGAGGGCCCCCGGTCGATGAGCAGTTCTTC.

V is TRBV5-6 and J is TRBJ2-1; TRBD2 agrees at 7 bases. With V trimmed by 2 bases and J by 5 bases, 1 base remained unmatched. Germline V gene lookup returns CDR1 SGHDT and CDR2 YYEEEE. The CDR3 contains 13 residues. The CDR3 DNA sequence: TGTGCCAGCAGCTTACTAGCGAACAATGAGCAGTTCTTC. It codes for CASSLLANNEQFF.

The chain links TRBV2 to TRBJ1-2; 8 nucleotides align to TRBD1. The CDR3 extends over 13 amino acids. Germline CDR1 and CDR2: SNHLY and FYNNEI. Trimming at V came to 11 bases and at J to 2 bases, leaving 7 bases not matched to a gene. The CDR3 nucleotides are TGTGCCGTCGGGACAGGTCTAAACTATGGCTACACCTTC. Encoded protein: CAVGTGLNYGYTF.

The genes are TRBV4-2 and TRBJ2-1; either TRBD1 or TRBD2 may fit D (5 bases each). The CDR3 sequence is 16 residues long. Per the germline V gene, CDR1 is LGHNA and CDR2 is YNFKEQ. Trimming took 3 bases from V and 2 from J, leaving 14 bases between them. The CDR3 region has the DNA TGTGCCAGCAGCCAGGGGGACCGGGACCCCTACAATGAGCAGTTCTTC. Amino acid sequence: CASSQGDRDPYNEQFF.

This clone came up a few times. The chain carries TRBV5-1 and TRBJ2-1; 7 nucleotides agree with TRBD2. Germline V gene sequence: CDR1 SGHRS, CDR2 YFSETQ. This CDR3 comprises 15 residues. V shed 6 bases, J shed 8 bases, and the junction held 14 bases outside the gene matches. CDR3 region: CASTLIGRVEDEQFF. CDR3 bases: TGCGCCAGCACTCTCATAGGGAGGGTCGAGGATGAGCAGTTCTTC.

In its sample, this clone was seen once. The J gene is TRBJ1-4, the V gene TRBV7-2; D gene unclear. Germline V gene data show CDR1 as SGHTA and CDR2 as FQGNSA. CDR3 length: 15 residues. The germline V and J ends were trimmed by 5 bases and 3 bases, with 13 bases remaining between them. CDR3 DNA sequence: TGTGCCAGCAGCCCACGATTTACAGCTAATGAAAAACTGTTTTTT. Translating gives CASSPRFTANEKLFF. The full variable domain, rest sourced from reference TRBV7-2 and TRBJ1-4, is GAGVSQSPSNKVTEKGKDVELRCDPISGHTALYWYRQSLGQGLEFLIYFQGNSAPDKSGLPSDRFSAERTGGSVSTLTIQRTQQEDSAVYLCASSPRFTANEKLFFGSGTQLSVL.

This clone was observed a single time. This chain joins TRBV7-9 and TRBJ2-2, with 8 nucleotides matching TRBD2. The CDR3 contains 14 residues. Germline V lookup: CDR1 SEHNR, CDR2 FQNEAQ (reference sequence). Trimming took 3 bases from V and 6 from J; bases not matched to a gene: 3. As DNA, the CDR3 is TGTGCCAGCAGCTTCGGACTAGCAGCCGGGGAGCTGTTTTTT. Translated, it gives CASSFGLAAGELFF.

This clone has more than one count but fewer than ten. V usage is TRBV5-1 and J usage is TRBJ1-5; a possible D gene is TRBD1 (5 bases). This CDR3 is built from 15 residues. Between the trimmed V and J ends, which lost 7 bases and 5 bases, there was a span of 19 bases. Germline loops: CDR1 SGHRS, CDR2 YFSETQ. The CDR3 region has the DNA TGCGCCAGCCGAGAGGGCAGGGACGGCGATCAGCCCCAGCATTTT. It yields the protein CASREGRDGDQPQHF.

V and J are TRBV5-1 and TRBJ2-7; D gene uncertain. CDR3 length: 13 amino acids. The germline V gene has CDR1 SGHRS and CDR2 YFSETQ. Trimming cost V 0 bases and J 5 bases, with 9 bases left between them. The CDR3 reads CASSLAQRDEQYF. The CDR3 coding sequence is TGCGCCAGCAGCTTGGCCCAACGGGACGAGCAGTACTTC.

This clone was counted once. The CDR3 DNA is TGTGCCAGCAGCTATCGTCCGGGACAGGGTCGAGAAAAACTGTTTTTT. It translates to CASSYRPGQGREKLFF. The chain carries TRBV5-6 and TRBJ1-4; TRBD1 aligns across 9 bases. The CDR3 sequence is 16 residues long. The V and J ends lost 3 bases and 8 bases, in that order; junction bases with no gene match: 11. Germline CDR1 SGHDT, CDR2 YYEEEE.